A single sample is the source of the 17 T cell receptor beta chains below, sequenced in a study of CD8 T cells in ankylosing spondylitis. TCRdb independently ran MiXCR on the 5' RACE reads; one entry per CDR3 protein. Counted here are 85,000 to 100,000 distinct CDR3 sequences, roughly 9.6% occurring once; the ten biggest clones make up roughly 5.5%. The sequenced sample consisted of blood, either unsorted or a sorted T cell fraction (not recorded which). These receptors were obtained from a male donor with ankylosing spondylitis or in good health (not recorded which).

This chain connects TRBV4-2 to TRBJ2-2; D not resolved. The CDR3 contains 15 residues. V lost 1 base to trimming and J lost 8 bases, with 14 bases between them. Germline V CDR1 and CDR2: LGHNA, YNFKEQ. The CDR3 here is CASSQVPRRSGELFF. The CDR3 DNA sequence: TGTGCCAGCAGCCAAGTTCCCCGGCGCAGTGGGGAGCTGTTTTTT.

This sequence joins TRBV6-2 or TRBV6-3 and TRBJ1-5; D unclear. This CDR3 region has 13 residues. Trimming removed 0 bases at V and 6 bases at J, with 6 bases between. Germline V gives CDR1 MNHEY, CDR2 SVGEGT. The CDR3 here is CASSYSVGQPQHF. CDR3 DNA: TGTGCCAGCAGTTACTCTGTCGGTCAGCCCCAGCATTTT.

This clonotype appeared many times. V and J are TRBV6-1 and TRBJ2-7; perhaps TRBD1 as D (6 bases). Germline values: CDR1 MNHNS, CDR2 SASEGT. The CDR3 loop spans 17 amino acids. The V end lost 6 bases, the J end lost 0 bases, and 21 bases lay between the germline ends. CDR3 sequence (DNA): TGTGCCAGCAGCTCGGGACAAACCTTCATGAGCTCCTACGAGCAGTACTTC. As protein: CASSSGQTFMSSYEQYF.

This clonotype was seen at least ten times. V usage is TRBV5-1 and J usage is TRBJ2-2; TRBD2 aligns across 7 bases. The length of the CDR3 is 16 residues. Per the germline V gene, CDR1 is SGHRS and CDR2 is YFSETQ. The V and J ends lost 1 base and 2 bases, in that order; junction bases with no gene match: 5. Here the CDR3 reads CASSLRLAENTGELFF. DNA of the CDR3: TGCGCCAGCAGCTTGAGGCTAGCGGAAAACACCGGGGAGCTGTTTTTT. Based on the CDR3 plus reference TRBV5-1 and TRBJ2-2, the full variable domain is KAGVTQTPRYLIKTRGQQVTLSCSPISGHRSVSWYQQTPGQGLQFLFEYFSETQRNKGNFPGRFSGRQFSNSRSEMNVSTLELGDSALYLCASSLRLAENTGELFFGEGSRLTVL.

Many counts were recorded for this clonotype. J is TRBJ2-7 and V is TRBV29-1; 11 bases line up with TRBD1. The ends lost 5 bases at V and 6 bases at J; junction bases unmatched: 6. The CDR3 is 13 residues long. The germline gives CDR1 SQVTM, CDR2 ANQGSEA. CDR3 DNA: TGCAGCGTTTCCGGACAGGGGGCACGCGAGCAGTACTTC. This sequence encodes CSVSGQGAREQYF.

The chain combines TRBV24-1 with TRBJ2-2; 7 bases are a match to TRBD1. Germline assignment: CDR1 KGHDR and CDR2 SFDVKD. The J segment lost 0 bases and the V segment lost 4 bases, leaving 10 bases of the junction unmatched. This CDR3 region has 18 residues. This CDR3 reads CATSDTDRAYANTGELFF. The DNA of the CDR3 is TGTGCCACCAGTGACACCGACAGGGCCTACGCGAACACCGGGGAGCTGTTTTTT.

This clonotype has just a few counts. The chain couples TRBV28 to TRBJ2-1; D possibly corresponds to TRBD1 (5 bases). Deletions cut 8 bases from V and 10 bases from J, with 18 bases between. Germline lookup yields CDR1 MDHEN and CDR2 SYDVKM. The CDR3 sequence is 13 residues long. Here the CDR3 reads CASLLVGAQEQFF. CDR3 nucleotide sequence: TGTGCCAGCTTATTAGTAGGGGCCCAGGAGCAGTTCTTC.

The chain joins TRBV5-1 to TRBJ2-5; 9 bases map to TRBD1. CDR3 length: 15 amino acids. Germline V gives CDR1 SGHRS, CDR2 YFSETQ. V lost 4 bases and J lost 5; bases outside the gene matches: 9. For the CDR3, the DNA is TGCGCCAGCAGCGTACAACAGGGGGCGAGGGAGACCCAGTACTTC. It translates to CASSVQQGARETQYF.

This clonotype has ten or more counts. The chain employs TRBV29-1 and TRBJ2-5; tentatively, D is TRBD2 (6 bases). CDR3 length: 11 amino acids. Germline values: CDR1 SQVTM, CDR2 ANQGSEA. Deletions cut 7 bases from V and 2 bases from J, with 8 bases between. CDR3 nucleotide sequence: TGCAGCGGGGGGGTTCAAGAGACCCAGTACTTC. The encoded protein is CSGGVQETQYF.

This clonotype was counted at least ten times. In DNA form, the CDR3 reads TGTGCCAGCAGTTCAACCGTACAAGAGACCCAGTACTTC. Amino acids: CASSSTVQETQYF. The chain uses TRBV12-3 or TRBV12-4 and TRBJ2-5; unclear D gene. V lost 4 bases and J 2 bases, leaving 8 bases between the germline ends. This CDR3 is 13 amino acids long.

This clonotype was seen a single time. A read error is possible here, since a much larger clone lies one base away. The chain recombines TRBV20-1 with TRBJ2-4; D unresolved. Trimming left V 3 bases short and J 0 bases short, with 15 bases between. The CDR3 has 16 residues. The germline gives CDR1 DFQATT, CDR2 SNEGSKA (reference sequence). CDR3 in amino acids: CSASLGLSLAKNIQYF. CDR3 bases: TGCAGTGCTAGTCTAGGTCTCTCCTTAGCCAAAAACATTCAGTACTTC.

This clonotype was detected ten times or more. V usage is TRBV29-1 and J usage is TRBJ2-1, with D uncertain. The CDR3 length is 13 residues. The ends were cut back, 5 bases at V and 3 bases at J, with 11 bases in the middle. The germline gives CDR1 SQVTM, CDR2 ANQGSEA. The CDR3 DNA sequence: TGCAGCGTTTCCCTAACCGACTACAATGAGCAGTTCTTC. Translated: CSVSLTDYNEQFF.

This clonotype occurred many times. The CDR3 protein is CASSGTLAGGIGTDTQYF. The CDR3 coding sequence is TGCGCCAGCAGCGGAACACTAGCGGGGGGAATTGGCACAGATACGCAGTATTTT. This chain connects TRBV5-1 to TRBJ2-3; the match to TRBD2 covers 12 bases. This CDR3 has 18 amino acids. CDR1 and CDR2 from the germline V gene are SGHRS and YFSETQ. V shed 4 bases and J 1 base; nucleotides not matched to a gene: 10.

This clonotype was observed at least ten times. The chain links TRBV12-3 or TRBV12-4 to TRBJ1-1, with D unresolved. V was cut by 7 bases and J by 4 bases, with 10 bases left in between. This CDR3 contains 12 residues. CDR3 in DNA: TGTGCCAGCAATTTCGGCCCCACTGAAGCTTTCTTT. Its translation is CASNFGPTEAFF.

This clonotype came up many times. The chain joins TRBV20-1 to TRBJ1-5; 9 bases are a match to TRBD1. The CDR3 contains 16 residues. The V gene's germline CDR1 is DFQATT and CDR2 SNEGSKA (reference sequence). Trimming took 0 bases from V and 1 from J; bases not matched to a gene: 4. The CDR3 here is CSAREPTGGSNQPQHF. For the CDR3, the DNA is TGCAGTGCTAGAGAACCGACAGGGGGAAGCAATCAGCCCCAGCATTTT.

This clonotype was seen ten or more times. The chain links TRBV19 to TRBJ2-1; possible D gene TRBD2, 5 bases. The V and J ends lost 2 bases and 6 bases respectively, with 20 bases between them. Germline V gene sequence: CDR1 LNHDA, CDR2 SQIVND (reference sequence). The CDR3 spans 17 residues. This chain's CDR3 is CASSIRPGLGYFNEQFF. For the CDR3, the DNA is TGTGCCAGTAGTATAAGACCCGGACTGGGGTATTTCAATGAGCAGTTCTTC.

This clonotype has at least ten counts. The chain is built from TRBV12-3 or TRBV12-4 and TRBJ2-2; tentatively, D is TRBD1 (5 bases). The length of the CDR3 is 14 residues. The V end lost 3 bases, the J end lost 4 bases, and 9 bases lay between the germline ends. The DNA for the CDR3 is TGTGCCAGCAGTTTGGGGCACTCCACCGGGGAGCTGTTTTTT. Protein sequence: CASSLGHSTGELFF.